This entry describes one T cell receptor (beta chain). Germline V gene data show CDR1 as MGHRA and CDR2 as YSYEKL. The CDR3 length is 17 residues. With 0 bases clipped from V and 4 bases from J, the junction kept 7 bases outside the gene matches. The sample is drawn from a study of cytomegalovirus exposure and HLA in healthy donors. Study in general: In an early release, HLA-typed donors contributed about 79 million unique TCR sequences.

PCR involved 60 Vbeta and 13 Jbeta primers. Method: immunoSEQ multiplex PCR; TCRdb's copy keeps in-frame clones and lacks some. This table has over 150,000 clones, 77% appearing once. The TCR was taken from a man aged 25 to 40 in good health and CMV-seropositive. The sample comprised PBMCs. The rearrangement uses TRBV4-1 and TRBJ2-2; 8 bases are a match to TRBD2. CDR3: CASSQEGAGAGTGELFF. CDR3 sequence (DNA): TGCGCCAGCAGCCAAGAAGGAGCGGGGGCCGGCACCGGGGAGCTGTTTTTT.